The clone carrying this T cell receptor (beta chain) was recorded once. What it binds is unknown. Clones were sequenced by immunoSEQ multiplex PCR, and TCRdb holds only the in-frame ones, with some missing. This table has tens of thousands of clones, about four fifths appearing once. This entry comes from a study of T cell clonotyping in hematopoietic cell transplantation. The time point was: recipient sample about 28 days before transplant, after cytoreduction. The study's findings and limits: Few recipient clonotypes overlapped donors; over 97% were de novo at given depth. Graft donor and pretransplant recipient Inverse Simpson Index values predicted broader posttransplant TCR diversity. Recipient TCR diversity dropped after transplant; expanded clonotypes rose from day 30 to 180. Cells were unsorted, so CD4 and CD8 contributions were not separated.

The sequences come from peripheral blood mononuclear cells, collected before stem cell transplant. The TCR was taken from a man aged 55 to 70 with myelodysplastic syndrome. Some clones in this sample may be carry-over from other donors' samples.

Here the CDR3 reads CASSPLSQPQHF. Written as DNA, the CDR3 is TGTGCCAGCAGTCCTCTCAGTCAGCCCCAGCATTTT. The gene calls are TRBV28 and TRBJ1-5, with D unclear. The CDR3 has 12 amino acids. The V end was cut by 5 bases, the J end by 6 bases, with 8 bases between. Looked up from germline, CDR1 is MDHEN and CDR2 is SYDVKM.